These 31 T cell receptor beta chains originate from one sample sequenced in a study of blood T cells in healthy people across ages. Next came a second PCR, run for about 6 to 12 cycles, which used a sample-barcoded 5' primer along with a J-beta primer mix. A single record per CDR3 protein comes from TCRdb applying MiXCR to the 5' RACE reads. Here the sample spans 1.2 million to 1.5 million distinct CDR3 sequences, 42% being singletons. The sample consisted of blood. These receptors were collected from a woman aged 18-29 years in good health.

This clonotype appeared once. The CDR3, as DNA: TGCGCCAGCAGCGCCCTGGTGGACAGGAACTACGAGCAGTACTTC. This sequence encodes CASSALVDRNYEQYF. The gene calls are TRBV5-1 and TRBJ2-7; 7 bases agree with TRBD1. Germline lookup yields CDR1 SGHRS and CDR2 YFSETQ. Losses at the gene ends were 4 bases for V and 3 bases for J; bases not matched to a gene: 10. This CDR3 has 15 residues.

This clonotype showed up just a few times. The chain carries TRBV5-6 and TRBJ1-2; a possible D gene is TRBD1 (6 bases). The germline V gene encodes CDR1 SGHDT and CDR2 YYEEEE. The CDR3 runs to 15 residues. The V end lost 3 bases, the J end lost 0 bases, and 12 bases lay between the germline ends. The CDR3 loop is CASSSGGSTNYGYTF. Here the CDR3 DNA reads TGTGCCAGCAGCTCGGGGGGCAGTACTAACTATGGCTACACCTTC.

The chain carries TRBV27 and TRBJ1-2, with 8 positions matching TRBD1. Germline CDR1 reads MNHEY; CDR2 reads SMNVEV (reference sequence). CDR3 size: 14 residues. The trim removed 5 bases at V and 6 bases at J, leaving 8 bases unmatched. DNA for the CDR3: TGTGCCAGCAGTCCATTCGCAGGGGGCAATGGCTACACCTTC. This translates into CASSPFAGGNGYTF.

The rearrangement links TRBV7-8 to TRBJ2-1; perhaps TRBD2 as D (6 bases). The CDR3 extends over 14 amino acids. Germline CDR1 reads SGHVS; CDR2 reads FQNEAQ. Trimming stripped 4 bases from V and 6 bases from J, with 13 bases between. The CDR3 DNA sequence: TGTGCCAGCAGCTCTCGCCCGCGGGGCAATGAGCAGTTCTTC. Its translation: CASSSRPRGNEQFF. Combining the CDR3 with reference TRBV7-8 and TRBJ2-1 gives the whole variable domain GAGVSQSPRYKVAKRGQDVALRCDPISGHVSLFWYQQALGQGPEFLTYFQNEAQLDKSGLPSDRFFAERPEGSVSTLKIQRTQQEDSAVYLCASSSRPRGNEQFFGPGTRLTVL.

The CDR3 loop is CSALTTQGKYYEQYF. The DNA for the CDR3 is TGCAGTGCTCTAACAACTCAGGGGAAATACTACGAGCAGTACTTC. The chain joins TRBV20-1 to TRBJ2-7; a weak D match, TRBD1 (6 bases). From germline, CDR1 is DFQATT and CDR2 SNEGSKA (reference sequence). V lost 5 bases and J 3 bases, leaving 20 bases between the germline ends. The CDR3 consists of 15 residues.

The gene calls are TRBV10-1 and TRBJ2-3; no reliable D call. This CDR3 has 14 amino acids. Germline V gene data show CDR1 as WNHNN and CDR2 as SYGVQD (reference sequence). The ends were cut back, 2 bases at V and 4 bases at J, with 10 bases in the middle. CDR3 bases: TGCGCCAGCAGTGAGCGGGCATGGGCAGATACGCAGTATTTT. Translating gives CASSERAWADTQYF.

The V call is TRBV12-3 or TRBV12-4, the J call TRBJ2-1; TRBD2 agrees at 8 bases. The CDR3 has 15 amino acids. J was trimmed by 5 bases and V by 7 bases; bases with no gene match: 10. Here the CDR3 reads CASNQKRGSNNEQFF. CDR3 DNA: TGTGCCAGCAATCAGAAGCGGGGGAGCAACAATGAGCAGTTCTTC.

The table lists this clonotype with many counts. The rearrangement joins TRBV29-1 to TRBJ2-1, with 7 bases identical to TRBD2. This CDR3 has 13 residues. Germline CDR1 is SQVTM and CDR2 is ANQGSEA. With V trimmed by 3 bases and J by 8 bases, 7 bases remained unmatched. CDR3 coding DNA: TGCAGCGTTGACGGGAGGACGAACGATGAGCAGTTCTTC. Translated, it gives CSVDGRTNDEQFF.

J is TRBJ2-3 and V is TRBV7-6; D might be TRBD2 (6 bases). Trimming removed 0 bases from V and 3 bases from J, with 10 bases in between. Germline V CDR1 and CDR2: SGHVS, FNYEAQ. The CDR3 runs to 15 residues. CDR3 residues: CASSLARDPTDTQYF. CDR3 bases: TGTGCCAGCAGCTTAGCGCGGGACCCTACAGATACGCAGTATTTT.

The genes are TRBV27 and TRBJ2-7; D not certain. This CDR3 spans 14 amino acids. Per the germline V gene, CDR1 is MNHEY and CDR2 is SMNVEV (reference sequence). V was trimmed by 2 bases and J by 2 bases, leaving 10 bases between them. The CDR3 spells CASSLKQGPYEQYF. In DNA, the CDR3 is TGTGCCAGCAGTTTAAAGCAAGGTCCCTACGAGCAGTACTTC.

The rearrangement joins TRBV7-2 to TRBJ2-7, with D perhaps matching TRBD1 or TRBD2 (5 bases each). Germline CDR1 is SGHTA and CDR2 is FQGNSA. V lost 2 bases, J lost 2 bases, and 16 bases lay in between. The CDR3 is 16 residues long. CDR3 DNA: TGTGCCAGCAGCTTACTCGGGACGGTAAAAACCTACGAGCAGTACTTC. It codes for CASSLLGTVKTYEQYF.

The rearrangement uses TRBV12-5 and TRBJ1-5, with no clear D. There are 11 residues in the CDR3. CDR1 and CDR2 (germline): LGHNT, FRNRAP. V lost 3 bases, J lost 7 bases, and 4 bases lay in between. This CDR3 is CASGFLQPQHF. The DNA for the CDR3 is TGTGCTAGTGGTTTTTTGCAGCCCCAGCATTTT. Looking up the rest from reference TRBV12-5 and TRBJ1-5 gives the full variable domain: DARVTQTPRHKVTEMGQEVTMRCQPILGHNTVFWYRQTMMQGLELLAYFRNRAPLDDSGMPKDRFSAEMPDATLATLKIQPSEPRDSAVYFCASGFLQPQHFGDGTRLSIL.

The chain is built from TRBV5-1 and TRBJ1-4; TRBD1 aligns across 7 bases. Germline CDR1 reads SGHRS; CDR2 reads YFSETQ. Trimming cost V 6 bases and J 3 bases; bases outside gene matches: 5. The CDR3 runs 14 residues. The CDR3 nucleotides are TGCGCCAGCAAAACCGGGACAGCTAATGAAAAACTGTTTTTT. Protein: CASKTGTANEKLFF. The full variable domain, in which reference TRBV5-1 and TRBJ1-4 provide the parts outside the CDR3, is KAGVTQTPRYLIKTRGQQVTLSCSPISGHRSVSWYQQTPGQGLQFLFEYFSETQRNKGNFPGRFSGRQFSNSRSEMNVSTLELGDSALYLCASKTGTANEKLFFGSGTQLSVL.

This clonotype was seen a handful of times. The gene calls are TRBV10-3 and TRBJ2-5; TRBD2 agrees at 12 bases. CDR3 size: 21 residues. With V trimmed by 2 bases and J by 0 bases, 16 bases remained unmatched. Germline CDR1 is ENHRY and CDR2 is SYGVKD. For the CDR3, the DNA is TGTGCCATCAGTGAGCTTAAACCTCGACTAGCGGGAGACCCGTACCAAGAGACCCAGTACTTC. Residues: CAISELKPRLAGDPYQETQYF.

In this sample, this clonotype turned up a few times. This chain links TRBV20-1 with TRBJ2-3; unclear D gene. The CDR3 has 13 amino acids. Germline lookup yields CDR1 DFQATT and CDR2 SNEGSKA (reference sequence). The ends were cut back, 3 bases at V and 4 bases at J, with 11 bases in the middle. For the CDR3, the DNA is TGCAGTGCTAGCCTCGACGGGCCAGATACGCAGTATTTT. As protein: CSASLDGPDTQYF.

This clonotype was counted once. The chain joins TRBV24-1 to TRBJ2-3; 10 bases agree with TRBD1. V was pared by 4 bases and J by 4 bases, with 4 bases of the junction left unmatched. Germline V CDR1 and CDR2: KGHDR, SFDVKD. This CDR3 has 15 residues. In DNA, the CDR3 is TGTGCCACCAGTGACTCCGGGACAGGGGCAGATACGCAGTATTTT. Its translation is CATSDSGTGADTQYF.

V is TRBV29-1 and J is TRBJ2-5; TRBD2 aligns across 14 bases. Near its end, the DNA agrees better with TRBJ2-7, so the J call may be wrong. The V gene's germline CDR1 is SQVTM and CDR2 ANQGSEA. The CDR3 length is 14 residues. The CDR3: CSALGTSGSGEQYF. CDR3 coding DNA: TGCAGCGCCCTAGGGACTAGCGGGAGTGGCGAGCAGTACTTC.

The chain recombines TRBV4-1 with TRBJ2-1; possibly TRBD2 for D (5 bases). V was shortened by 1 base and J by 6 bases, with 19 bases between the two germline ends. Germline lookup yields CDR1 MGHRA and CDR2 YSYEKL. This CDR3 region has 17 residues. CDR3: CASSQGGWPEAGNEQFF. The CDR3 DNA sequence: TGCGCCAGCAGCCAAGGTGGTTGGCCCGAGGCGGGCAATGAGCAGTTCTTC.

The V gene is TRBV6-6, the J gene TRBJ1-1; 7 bases are a match to TRBD1. The CDR3 is made up of 17 amino acids. Germline values: CDR1 MNHNY, CDR2 SVGAGI (reference sequence). J lost 3 bases, V lost 0 bases, and 10 bases had no gene match. CDR3 DNA: TGTGCCAGCAGTTACTCGATGGGCAGGGGGACTGACACTGAAGCTTTCTTT. It encodes CASSYSMGRGTDTEAFF.

The chain couples TRBV20-1 to TRBJ2-6, with unresolved D. From germline, CDR1 is DFQATT and CDR2 SNEGSKA (reference sequence). The length of the CDR3 is 14 residues. V dropped 0 bases and J dropped 0 bases, with 3 bases sitting between them. The CDR3 region is CSARESSGANVLTF. As DNA, the CDR3 is TGCAGTGCTAGAGAGAGCTCTGGGGCCAACGTCCTGACTTTC.

V gene TRBV9 combines with J gene TRBJ1-2, with D uncertain. Germline CDR1 reads SGDLS; CDR2 reads YYNGEE. The germline V and J ends were trimmed by 0 bases and 8 bases, with 8 bases remaining between them. The CDR3 extends over 12 amino acids. This chain's CDR3 is CASSVEAGGYTF. Here the CDR3 DNA reads TGTGCCAGCAGCGTAGAGGCAGGCGGCTACACCTTC.

The chain carries TRBV5-1 and TRBJ2-1; 8 bases match TRBD2. This CDR3 is 14 amino acids long. Germline loops: CDR1 SGHRS, CDR2 YFSETQ. Trimming removed 5 bases from V and 8 bases from J; junction bases left unmatched: 9. The CDR3 loop reads CASRKGAGGDEQFF. Here the CDR3 DNA reads TGCGCCAGCAGAAAAGGGGCGGGGGGAGATGAGCAGTTCTTC.

The chain is built from TRBV12-3 or TRBV12-4 and TRBJ2-1; D possibly corresponds to TRBD2 (5 bases). Trimming left V 5 bases short and J 4 bases short, with 9 bases between. The CDR3 extends over 13 amino acids. CDR3 coding DNA: TGTGCCAGCAGTCGGACTGTTTACAATGAGCAGTTCTTC. Translation gives CASSRTVYNEQFF.

A few counts support this clonotype. The rearrangement joins TRBV2 to TRBJ1-4; D not resolved. There are 14 residues in the CDR3. Trimming took 6 bases from V and 0 from J, leaving 8 bases between them. Germline V lookup: CDR1 SNHLY, CDR2 FYNNEI. This CDR3 reads CASRAAATNEKLFF. In nucleotides, the CDR3 is TGTGCCAGCAGGGCAGCAGCAACTAATGAAAAACTGTTTTTT.

This clonotype appeared a single time. This sequence joins TRBV6-6 and TRBJ2-3; D tentatively reads TRBD1 or TRBD2 (5 bases each). Trimming left V 0 bases short and J 5 bases short, with 15 bases between. Germline CDR1 reads MNHNY; CDR2 reads SVGAGI (reference sequence). The length of the CDR3 is 16 residues. The CDR3 coding sequence is TGTGCCAGCAGTTACTCCGGGGCAGGAATTGAAGATACGCAGTATTTT. This sequence encodes CASSYSGAGIEDTQYF.

V gene TRBV11-2 combines with J gene TRBJ2-1; 9 nucleotides align to TRBD2. The CDR3 is made up of 17 amino acids. The V segment lost 4 bases and the J segment 8 bases; nucleotides outside the gene matches: 15. CDR1 SGHAT and CDR2 FQNNGV come from the germline V gene. The CDR3 loop reads CASSYSSGGLSVYEQFF. Written as DNA, the CDR3 is TGTGCCAGCAGCTATAGTAGCGGGGGATTGTCGGTATATGAGCAGTTCTTC.

The rearrangement uses TRBV20-1 and TRBJ1-1; possibly TRBD1 for D (6 bases). Trimming took 2 bases from V and 0 from J, leaving 13 bases between them. Germline assignment: CDR1 DFQATT and CDR2 SNEGSKA (reference sequence). The CDR3 is made up of 15 amino acids. Written as DNA, the CDR3 is TGCAGTGCTAGAATAACAGGGACTATGAACACTGAAGCTTTCTTT. This codes for CSARITGTMNTEAFF.

This chain joins TRBV11-2 and TRBJ2-3; 9 bases are shared with TRBD2. This CDR3 is built from 17 residues. V was pared by 0 bases and J by 5 bases, with 9 bases of the junction left unmatched. Germline lookup yields CDR1 SGHAT and CDR2 FQNNGV. CDR3 coding DNA: TGTGCCAGCAGCTTAGATCCTAGCGGGGACCCCAGAGATACGCAGTATTTT. Amino acids: CASSLDPSGDPRDTQYF.

This chain uses TRBV6-2 or TRBV6-3 with TRBJ1-5; D is uncertain. CDR1 and CDR2 (germline): MNHEY, SVGEGT. This CDR3 is 11 amino acids long. The V end lost 2 bases, the J end lost 9 bases, and 5 bases lay between the germline ends. CDR3 nucleotide sequence: TGTGCCAGCAGTTACGAGGGGCCCCAGCATTTT. This sequence encodes CASSYEGPQHF.

V usage is TRBV11-2 and J usage is TRBJ1-1; TRBD1 agrees at 11 bases. The CDR3 runs to 18 residues. The junction had 9 bases not matched to a gene; V was cut back by 3 bases and J by 0 bases. From germline, CDR1 is SGHAT and CDR2 FQNNGV. In DNA form, the CDR3 reads TGTGCCAGCAGCTTGGGGGTTGGACAGGGGGCTATGAACACTGAAGCTTTCTTT. Its protein product is CASSLGVGQGAMNTEAFF.

This clonotype was counted only a few times. The CDR3 protein is CASSLTGTAAPPLHF. CDR3 in DNA: TGTGCCAGCAGCCTAACCGGGACAGCAGCCCCCCCCCTCCACTTT. The rearrangement uses TRBV3-1 and TRBJ1-6; 7 nucleotides agree with TRBD1. V was pared by 4 bases and J by 13 bases, with 13 bases of the junction left unmatched. Germline CDR1 and CDR2: LGHDT and YNNKEL (reference sequence). The CDR3 has 15 amino acids.